The entry below describes one T cell receptor (beta chain). Measured with immunoSEQ multiplex PCR; TCRdb has only the in-frame clones, and not every one. The sample includes about 270,000 clones, over 75% seen only once; the top ten take less than 15%. Germline values: CDR1 LGHNA, CDR2 YNFKEQ. This CDR3 comprises 17 residues. V dropped 6 bases and J dropped 0; count of bases not matched to a gene: 8. This sample was included in a study of control samples from healthy donors and cancer patients. Sequenced input: PBMCs. The V call is TRBV4-2, the J call TRBJ2-3; TRBD2 matches at 11 bases. The source of this sequence is an older woman with lung cancer. In nucleotides, the CDR3 is TGTGCCAGCAGACGGGGACTAGCGGAACTAAGCACAGATACGCAGTATTTT. Translating gives CASRRGLAELSTDTQYF.